The subject of this entry is one T cell receptor beta chain. Its cognate antigen is unknown. This sample was included in a study of T cell responses to AZD1222 COVID-19 vaccine. Study-level results: CD4 TCRs linked to vaccination spanned spike, dominating at 160-218 and 743-854. Variant regions that are unmutated are reportedly the target of nearly half of spike-specific TCRs.

Clones were read by immunoSEQ multiplex PCR, and TCRdb kept only the in-frame ones, dropping some. The data hold 150,000 to 200,000 clones, with over 90% observed a single time. This CDR3 has 16 residues. Germline V gene sequence: CDR1 SGHVS, CDR2 FQNEAQ. Between the trimmed V and J ends, which lost 2 bases and 0 bases, there was a span of 11 bases. The clonotype was recovered from an adult who received the AZD1222 COVID-19 vaccine. The V call is TRBV7-8, the J call TRBJ1-3, with a possible D match to TRBD1 (6 bases). The starting material was peripheral blood, obtained 28 days after the second AZD1222 dose. This CDR3 is CASSLYRTASGNTIYF. The DNA for the CDR3 is TGTGCCAGCAGCTTATATAGGACAGCCTCTGGAAACACCATATATTTT. The full variable domain, completed using reference TRBV7-8 and TRBJ1-3, is GAGVSQSPRYKVAKRGQDVALRCDPISGHVSLFWYQQALGQGPEFLTYFQNEAQLDKSGLPSDRFFAERPEGSVSTLKIQRTQQEDSAVYLCASSLYRTASGNTIYFGEGSWLTVV.